This T cell receptor (beta chain) was found in a study of post-analysis software for immune sequencing data. Notes on the study in general: About five TRBV segments were more frequent in patients than controls; TRBV5-6, TRBV5-1 and TRBV20-1 belonged to this group.

Of note for this clonotype: Its antigen is undetermined.

V lost 5 bases to trimming and J lost 6 bases, with 19 bases between them. The CDR3 runs to 15 residues. Prepared TCR beta cDNA libraries contained unique molecular identifiers. TCRdb re-derived calls from the PCR reads in MiXCR, one entry per CDR3 protein. The top ten hold more than 0.45% of the sample, which has hundreds of thousands of distinct CDR3 sequences, less than 35% seen once. The sample taken for sequencing was blood. The sequence was obtained from a girl between 5 and 17 years old with multiple sclerosis. This chain connects TRBV12-3 or TRBV12-4 to TRBJ1-2, with D unresolved. The CDR3 DNA is TGTGCCAGCAGTCCTCGACTGGGCCCCGGGAATGGCTACACCTTC. It encodes CASSPRLGPGNGYTF.